The rows below give T cell receptor beta chains drawn from one sample of a study of blood T cell repertoires in COVID-19. Method: immunoSEQ multiplex PCR; TCRdb's copy keeps in-frame clones and lacks some. The table has approximately 220,000 clones, around 83% seen once. Material: PBMCs or T cells enriched from blood (not recorded which). These receptors were taken from a woman in her thirties or forties with acute COVID-19. The CDR3 runs from the conserved cysteine through the conserved F or W. Fields, in order: clone size, J gene, D gene, V gene, CDR3 protein, CDR3 DNA. A D gene is named only where the DNA matches it firmly. The size of a clone is reported for some rows only, either as once, few or many, or as a class for expanded clones.

- | TRBJ2-1 | - | TRBV16 | CASSHNNEQFF | TGTGCCAGCAGCCATAACAATGAGCAGTTCTTC
- | TRBJ1-6 | TRBD1 | TRBV30 | CAWGPGQGNSPLHF | TGTGCCTGGGGCCCGGGACAGGGAAATTCACCCCTCCACTTT
- | TRBJ2-5 | TRBD2 | TRBV24-1 | CATSDFLAGATQYF | TGTGCCACCAGTGATTTTCTAGCGGGGGCCACGCAGTACTTC
- | TRBJ1-5 | TRBD1 | TRBV6-5 | CASGDRANQPQHF | TGTGCCAGCGGGGACAGGGCCAATCAGCCCCAGCATTTT
- | TRBJ2-3 | TRBD2 | TRBV4-3 | CASSQLAGGISTDTQYF | TGCGCCAGCAGCCAACTAGCGGGGGGTATCAGCACAGATACGCAGTATTTT
- | TRBJ2-5 | - | TRBV2 | CASRNLLSQETQYF | TGTGCCAGCAGGAACCTACTATCCCAAGAGACCCAGTACTTC
- | TRBJ1-2 | - | TRBV7-9 | CASQRVLAGYTF | TGTGCCAGCCAGCGGGTCCTGGCTGGCTACACCTTC
- | TRBJ1-5 | - | TRBV10-1 | CASSEGVNQPQHF | TGCGCCAGCAGTGAAGGGGTCAATCAGCCCCAGCATTTT
- | TRBJ1-4 | - | TRBV18 | CASSLQSEVKKLFF | TGTGCCAGCTCACTACAGTCCGAAGTGAAAAAACTGTTTTTT
- | TRBJ2-7 | - | TRBV20-1 | CSASRRSSYEQYF | TGCAGTGCTAGTAGGAGGAGCTCCTACGAGCAGTACTTC
- | TRBJ2-7 | TRBD1 | TRBV27 | CASSLDRYSYEQYF | TGTGCCAGCAGCTTGGACAGGTACTCCTACGAGCAGTACTTC
- | TRBJ1-2 | - | TRBV14 | CASSQPGYGYGYTF | TGTGCCAGCAGCCAGCCAGGGTACGGCTATGGCTACACCTTC
- | TRBJ1-3 | - | TRBV5-1 | CASSPGVVEGNTIYF | TGCGCCAGCAGCCCAGGGGTGGTGGAAGGAAACACCATATATTTT
once | TRBJ1-6 | TRBD1 | TRBV19 | CASSSTGDSPLHF | TGTGCCAGTAGTTCTACAGGGGATTCACCCCTCCACTTT
- | TRBJ1-4 | - | TRBV20-1 | CSASTGETANEKLFF | TGCAGTGCTAGTACCGGAGAGACAGCTAATGAAAAACTGTTTTTT
- | TRBJ1-2 | TRBD1 | TRBV27 | CASSMDRDKHLSYGYTF | TGTGCCAGCAGTATGGACAGGGATAAGCACCTTAGCTATGGCTACACCTTC
- | TRBJ1-5 | - | TRBV2 | CASSETQGNQPQHF | TGTGCCAGCAGTGAGACGCAGGGCAATCAGCCCCAGCATTTT
few | TRBJ1-1 | - | TRBV6-2/TRBV6-3 | CASSYFKGGLNTEAFF | TGTGCCAGCAGTTACTTCAAGGGAGGCTTAAACACTGAAGCTTTCTTT
- | TRBJ2-3 | TRBD2 | TRBV10-3 | CAISGVAGGADTQYF | TGTGCCATCAGTGGGGTAGCGGGGGGGGCAGATACGCAGTATTTT
- | TRBJ2-5 | TRBD2 | TRBV9 | CASSALAGGQETQYF | TGTGCCAGCAGCGCCTTAGCGGGAGGGCAAGAGACCCAGTACTTC
- | TRBJ1-2 | - | TRBV5-1 | CASSAAAGMDYGYTF | TGCGCCAGCAGCGCCGCAGCGGGGATGGACTATGGCTACACCTTC
- | TRBJ2-2 | TRBD1 | TRBV11-2 | CASRVPGQQNTGELFF | TGTGCCAGCAGAGTACCGGGACAGCAGAACACCGGGGAGCTGTTTTTT
- | TRBJ2-3 | TRBD2 | TRBV14 | CASSPLPSGSSTDTQYF | TGTGCCAGCAGCCCCCTTCCTAGCGGCTCTAGCACAGATACGCAGTATTTT
- | TRBJ1-5 | - | TRBV5-5 | CASSLRPSGVGINQPQHF | TGTGCCAGCAGCTTGCGCCCATCAGGGGTGGGGATAAATCAGCCCCAGCATTTT
- | TRBJ2-7 | - | TRBV19 | CASSIDLSSYEQYF | TGTGCCAGTAGTATAGATCTGAGCTCCTACGAGCAGTACTTC
once | TRBJ1-2 | TRBD1 | TRBV5-6 | CASSLGDRGRSGYGYTF | TGTGCCAGCAGCTTGGGCGACAGGGGGCGCAGTGGCTATGGCTACACCTTC
- | TRBJ1-4 | - | TRBV19 | CASSPPAGLANEKLFF | TGTGCCAGTAGTCCCCCCGCAGGGTTGGCTAATGAAAAACTGTTTTTT
- | TRBJ2-2 | - | TRBV19 | CASRFDTGELFF | TGTGCCAGTAGGTTCGACACCGGGGAGCTGTTTTTT
many | TRBJ2-7 | - | TRBV14 | CASRLYPRGYEQYF | TGTGCCAGCAGGCTATATCCTAGGGGGTACGAGCAGTACTTC
- | TRBJ1-2 | TRBD1 | TRBV19 | CASSVTGDLSGYTF | TGTGCCAGTAGCGTGACAGGGGACCTATCTGGCTACACCTTC
- | TRBJ2-7 | TRBD2 | TRBV20-1 | CSASGLVPLQSSYEQYF | TGCAGTGCCAGTGGACTAGTTCCACTCCAGAGCTCCTACGAGCAGTACTTC
- | TRBJ1-5 | TRBD1 | TRBV7-8 | CASRAGTGGIGAQHF | TGTGCCAGCAGGGCAGGGACAGGGGGAATCGGGGCCCAGCATTTT
- | TRBJ2-5 | - | TRBV6-4 | CASSDPRRRETQYF | TGTGCCAGCAGTGACCCGAGGAGGAGGGAGACCCAGTACTTC
- | TRBJ2-2 | - | TRBV18 | CASSLTVANTGELFF | TGTGCCAGCTCCCTGACTGTCGCGAACACCGGGGAGCTGTTTTTT
- | TRBJ2-1 | - | TRBV2 | CASSVTGSSYNEQFF | TGTGCCAGCAGTGTAACGGGAAGCTCCTACAATGAGCAGTTCTTC
- | TRBJ2-1 | - | TRBV4-3 | CASSQAPIGSSYNEQFF | TGCGCCAGCAGCCAAGCCCCTATTGGGAGCTCCTACAATGAGCAGTTCTTC
once | TRBJ2-7 | TRBD2 | TRBV6-6 | CASSYSGTTYEQYF | TGTGCCAGCAGTTACTCTGGGACTACCTACGAGCAGTACTTC
few | TRBJ1-2 | - | TRBV29-1 | CSALGLGGGYGYTF | TGCAGCGCCCTAGGACTGGGGGGGGGCTATGGCTACACCTTC
- | TRBJ2-1 | - | TRBV28 | CASRPEGVGNEQFF | TGTGCCAGCAGACCCGAGGGGGTCGGCAATGAGCAGTTCTTC
- | TRBJ1-1 | TRBD1 | TRBV2 | CASSSGQGNTEAFF | TGTGCCAGCAGTTCGGGACAGGGGAACACTGAAGCTTTCTTT
- | TRBJ1-6 | - | TRBV6-6 | CASSLLKGDNSPLHF | TGTGCCAGCAGTCTCCTAAAGGGAGATAATTCACCCCTCCACTTT
many | TRBJ2-5 | TRBD2 | TRBV7-2 | CASSFRWTSGGAGQTQYF | TGTGCCAGCAGCTTTAGGTGGACTAGCGGGGGGGCCGGGCAGACCCAGTACTTC
- | TRBJ2-1 | - | TRBV5-1 | CASSSKLGPNNDNEQFF | TGCGCCAGCAGCTCCAAATTGGGCCCCAACAATGACAATGAGCAGTTCTTC
- | TRBJ1-5 | - | TRBV2 | CASAGDNQPQHF | TGTGCTAGTGCAGGGGACAATCAGCCCCAGCATTTT
- | TRBJ1-1 | TRBD1 | TRBV4-1 | CASSQDPQGGRGTEAFF | TGCGCCAGCAGCCAAGATCCCCAGGGGGGACGGGGCACTGAAGCTTTCTTT
- | TRBJ1-2 | - | TRBV7-8 | CASSFRSAAANYGYTF | TGTGCCAGCAGCTTCCGGTCAGCGGCAGCTAACTATGGCTACACCTTC
- | TRBJ2-3 | - | TRBV9 | CASGEGGTDTQYF | TGTGCCAGCGGCGAAGGGGGAACAGATACGCAGTATTTT
- | TRBJ2-3 | - | TRBV28 | CASSVIPGEIADTQYF | TGTGCCAGCAGTGTGATCCCCGGGGAGATTGCAGATACGCAGTATTTT
- | TRBJ2-1 | TRBD2 | TRBV4-2 | CASSQAARTSGTYNEQFF | TGTGCCAGCAGCCAAGCCGCCAGGACTAGCGGGACCTACAATGAGCAGTTCTTC
few | TRBJ1-5 | - | TRBV5-1 | CASSSGQNSNQPQHF | TGCGCCAGCAGCTCCGGACAGAATAGCAATCAGCCCCAGCATTTT
- | TRBJ2-1 | - | TRBV7-9 | CASSVSRNTVHEQFF | TGTGCCAGCAGCGTTAGCAGAAATACCGTCCATGAGCAGTTCTTC
- | TRBJ1-2 | TRBD1 | TRBV10-3 | CATGGQNYGYTF | TGTGCCACCGGGGGACAGAACTATGGCTACACCTTC
- | TRBJ2-5 | TRBD1 | TRBV18 | CASSPPRTGLGGETQYF | TGTGCCAGCTCACCACCAAGGACAGGGTTGGGAGGAGAGACCCAGTACTTC
- | TRBJ2-2 | - | TRBV19 | CASIARRDTGELFF | TGTGCCAGTATTGCCCGGCGGGACACCGGGGAGCTGTTTTTT
- | TRBJ1-5 | - | TRBV27 | CASSLRRSNQPQHF | TGTGCCAGCAGTTTGCGGCGGTCGAATCAGCCCCAGCATTTT
- | TRBJ1-1 | - | TRBV5-6 | CASSLGGPEAFF | TGTGCCAGCAGCTTGGGTGGCCCTGAAGCTTTCTTT
- | TRBJ1-5 | - | TRBV2 | CASSGQESSNQPQHF | TGTGCCAGCAGTGGACAGGAGAGTAGCAATCAGCCCCAGCATTTT